This T cell receptor beta chain emerged from a study of CD8 T cells in Susac syndrome. Overall study: Treatment status at blood draw for the Susac syndrome patients was therapy-naive, corticosteroids, or intravenous immunoglobulin alone.

Random hexamers were used to reverse transcribe the RNA input (about 0.45 to 1 ug). Amplification of the TCR beta CDR3 was carried out by immunoSEQ multiplex PCR, which spanned a total of 54 Vbeta and 13 Jbeta segments. TCRdb recomputed calls from the immunoSEQ multiplex PCR reads with MiXCR, one row per CDR3 protein. The data contain some 200,000 distinct CDR3 sequences, 95% of them seen just once; the ten biggest clones take up about 0.15%. The V gene end was trimmed by 3 bases and the J gene end by 5 bases; junction bases not matched to a gene: 5. Germline V gene data show CDR1 as DFQATT and CDR2 as SNEGSKA (reference sequence). The length of the CDR3 is 14 residues.

Sequenced: CD8+ T cells from PBMCs. The chain is built from TRBV20-1 and TRBJ1-1; 11 bases line up with TRBD1. This clonotype was obtained from a human donor with Susac syndrome. CDR3 loop: CSARDRGLGTEAFF. In nucleotides, the CDR3 is TGCAGTGCTAGGGACAGGGGGCTCGGGACTGAAGCTTTCTTT.